This TCR beta chain was sequenced in a study of blood T cell repertoires in COVID-19. Whole-study context: Samples of COVID-19 (acute and convalescent) were obtained from the United States, Italy and Spain. T cells, B-cell-depleted T cells, or PBMCs supplied cDNA or gDNA.

Original analysis: Counts of nucleated cells, estimated from reference gene primer amplification, were obtained. Measured with immunoSEQ multiplex PCR; TCRdb has only the in-frame clones, and not every one. Clone size and the V and J calls come from that table; the DNA yielded D and trimming. The repertoire holds about 73,000 clones, roughly four fifths seen once, with more than 4% in the top ten. Material for sequencing was peripheral blood. The TCR comes from a woman aged 55-69 years with acute or convalescent COVID-19.

CDR3 sequence reads: CASSLGQGTGNTIYF. CDR3 DNA: TGTGCCAGCAGCTTGGGACAGGGCACTGGAAACACCATATATTTT. This chain connects TRBV7-9 to TRBJ1-3; 9 nucleotides match TRBD1. J lost 2 bases, V lost 3 bases, and 2 bases had no gene match. Germline V CDR1 and CDR2: SEHNR, FQNEAQ (reference sequence). The CDR3 consists of 15 residues.